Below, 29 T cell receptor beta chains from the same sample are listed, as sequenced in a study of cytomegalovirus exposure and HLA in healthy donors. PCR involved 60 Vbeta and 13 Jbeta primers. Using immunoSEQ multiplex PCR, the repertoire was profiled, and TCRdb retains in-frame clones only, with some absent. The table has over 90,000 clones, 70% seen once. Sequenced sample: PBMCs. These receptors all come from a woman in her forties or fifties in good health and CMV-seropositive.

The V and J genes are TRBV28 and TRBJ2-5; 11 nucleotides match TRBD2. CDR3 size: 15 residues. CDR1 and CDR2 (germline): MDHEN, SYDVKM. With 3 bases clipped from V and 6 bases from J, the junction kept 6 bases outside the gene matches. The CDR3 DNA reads TGTGCCAGCAGTTTTAGACTAGCGGGAACCAAGACCCAGTACTTC. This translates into CASSFRLAGTKTQYF.

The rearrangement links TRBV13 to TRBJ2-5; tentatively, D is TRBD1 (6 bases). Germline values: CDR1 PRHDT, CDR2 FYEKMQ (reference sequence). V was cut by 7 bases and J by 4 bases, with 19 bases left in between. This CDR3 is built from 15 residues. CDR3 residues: CASTVTDIGGETQYF. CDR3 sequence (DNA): TGTGCCAGCACCGTTACGGACATAGGGGGAGAGACCCAGTACTTC.

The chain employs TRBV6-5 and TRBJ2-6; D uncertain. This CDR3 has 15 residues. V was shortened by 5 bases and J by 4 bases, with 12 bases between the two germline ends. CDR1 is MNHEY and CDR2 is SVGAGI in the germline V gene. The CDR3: CASSRASNGANVLTF. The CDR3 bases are TGTGCCAGCAGTCGTGCTTCTAACGGGGCCAACGTCCTGACTTTC.

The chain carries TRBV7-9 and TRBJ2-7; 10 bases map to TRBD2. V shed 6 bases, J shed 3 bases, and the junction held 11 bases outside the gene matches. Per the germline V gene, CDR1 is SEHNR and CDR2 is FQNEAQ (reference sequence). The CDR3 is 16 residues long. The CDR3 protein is CASSPRSSGRLYEQYF. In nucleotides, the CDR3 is TGTGCCAGCAGTCCCCGGTCTAGCGGGAGACTCTACGAGCAGTACTTC. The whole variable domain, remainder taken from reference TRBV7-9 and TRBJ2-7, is DTGVSQNPRHKITKRGQNVTFRCDPISEHNRLYWYRQTLGQGPEFLTYFQNEAQLEKSRLLSDRFSAERPKGSFSTLEIQRTEQGDSAMYLCASSPRSSGRLYEQYFGPGTRLTVT.

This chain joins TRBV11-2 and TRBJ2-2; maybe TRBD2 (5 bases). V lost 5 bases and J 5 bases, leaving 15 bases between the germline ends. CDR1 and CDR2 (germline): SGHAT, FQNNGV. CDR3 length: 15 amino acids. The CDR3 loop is CASSPMGVSTGELFF. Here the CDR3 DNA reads TGTGCCAGCAGCCCCATGGGAGTTTCAACCGGGGAGCTGTTTTTT.

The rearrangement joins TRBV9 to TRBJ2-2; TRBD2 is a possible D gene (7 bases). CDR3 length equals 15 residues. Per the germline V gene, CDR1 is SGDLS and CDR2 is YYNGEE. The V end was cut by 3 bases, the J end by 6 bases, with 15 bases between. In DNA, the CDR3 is TGTGCCAGCAGCGCACAGGGAGGGGAAGCCGGGGAGCTGTTTTTT. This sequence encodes CASSAQGGEAGELFF.

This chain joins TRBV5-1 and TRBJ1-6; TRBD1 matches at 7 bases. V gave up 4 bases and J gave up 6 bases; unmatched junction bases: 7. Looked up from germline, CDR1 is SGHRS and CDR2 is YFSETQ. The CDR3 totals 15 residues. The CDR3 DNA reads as TGCGCCAGCAGCGCCTCCGGGACAGTTAATTCACCCCTCCACTTT. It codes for CASSASGTVNSPLHF.

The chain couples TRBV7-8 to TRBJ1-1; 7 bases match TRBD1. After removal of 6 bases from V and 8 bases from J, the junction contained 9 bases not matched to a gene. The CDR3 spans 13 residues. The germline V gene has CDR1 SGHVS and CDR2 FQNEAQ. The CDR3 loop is CASRRGGAFEAFF. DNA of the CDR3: TGTGCCAGCAGAAGAGGGGGCGCTTTCGAAGCTTTCTTT. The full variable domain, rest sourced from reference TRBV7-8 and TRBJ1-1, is GAGVSQSPRYKVAKRGQDVALRCDPISGHVSLFWYQQALGQGPEFLTYFQNEAQLDKSGLPSDRFFAERPEGSVSTLKIQRTQQEDSAVYLCASRRGGAFEAFFGQGTRLTVV.

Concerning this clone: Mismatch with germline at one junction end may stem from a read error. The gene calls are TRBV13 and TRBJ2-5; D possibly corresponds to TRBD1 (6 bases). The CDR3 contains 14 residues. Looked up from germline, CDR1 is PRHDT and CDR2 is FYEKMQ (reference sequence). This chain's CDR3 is CVSSTSRGPETQYF. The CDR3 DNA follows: TGTGTCAGCAGCACCAGCAGGGGACCAGAGACCCAGTACTTC.

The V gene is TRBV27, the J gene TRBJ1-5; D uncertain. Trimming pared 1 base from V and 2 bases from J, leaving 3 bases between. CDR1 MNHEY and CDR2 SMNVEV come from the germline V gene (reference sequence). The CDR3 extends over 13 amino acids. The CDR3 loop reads CASSLFGNQPQHF. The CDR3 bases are TGTGCCAGCAGTTTATTCGGCAATCAGCCCCAGCATTTT.

CDR3 region: CASPGQGIGEQFF. CDR3 sequence (DNA): TGTGCCAGTCCAGGACAGGGGATAGGGGAGCAGTTCTTC. The chain employs TRBV2 and TRBJ2-1, with 9 nucleotides matching TRBD1. The CDR3 is made up of 13 amino acids. Germline-derived CDR1 and CDR2 are SNHLY and FYNNEI. V lost 9 bases, J lost 10 bases, and 10 bases stayed unmatched. The full variable domain, completed using reference TRBV2 and TRBJ2-1, is EPEVTQTPSHQVTQMGQEVILRCVPISNHLYFYWYRQILGQKVEFLVSFYNNEISEKSEIFDDQFSVERPDGSNFTLKIRSTKLEDSAMYFCASPGQGIGEQFFGPGTRLTVL.

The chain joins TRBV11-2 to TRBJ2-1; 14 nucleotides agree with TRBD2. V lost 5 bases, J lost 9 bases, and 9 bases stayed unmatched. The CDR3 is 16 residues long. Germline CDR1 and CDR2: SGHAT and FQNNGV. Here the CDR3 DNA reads TGTGCCAGCAGCGCCGCCGGGACTAGCGGGAGAGGTGAGCAGTTCTTC. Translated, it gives CASSAAGTSGRGEQFF.

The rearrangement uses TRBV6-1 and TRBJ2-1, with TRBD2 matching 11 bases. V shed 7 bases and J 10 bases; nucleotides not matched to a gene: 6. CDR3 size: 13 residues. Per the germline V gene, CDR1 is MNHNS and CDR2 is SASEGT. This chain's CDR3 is CASILAGGIEQFF. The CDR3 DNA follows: TGTGCCAGCATTCTAGCGGGAGGTATAGAGCAGTTCTTC.

Here the CDR3 DNA reads TGTGCCAGCGCAAAAACACGTCGGGGACTAGCGGACGGGAAGACCCAGTACTTC. This gives the protein CASAKTRRGLADGKTQYF. V usage is TRBV28 and J usage is TRBJ2-5; 11 nucleotides line up with TRBD2. The germline CDR1 and CDR2 sequences are MDHEN and SYDVKM. Trimming at V came to 8 bases and at J to 6 bases, leaving 20 bases not matched to a gene. The CDR3 extends over 18 amino acids.

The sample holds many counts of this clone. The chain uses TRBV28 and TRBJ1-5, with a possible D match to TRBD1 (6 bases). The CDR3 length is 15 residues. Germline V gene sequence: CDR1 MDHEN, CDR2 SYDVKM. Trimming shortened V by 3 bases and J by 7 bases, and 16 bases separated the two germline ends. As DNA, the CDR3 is TGTGCCAGCAGTTTTGTGGGGGCTACTCGCCAGCCCCAGCATTTT. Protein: CASSFVGATRQPQHF.

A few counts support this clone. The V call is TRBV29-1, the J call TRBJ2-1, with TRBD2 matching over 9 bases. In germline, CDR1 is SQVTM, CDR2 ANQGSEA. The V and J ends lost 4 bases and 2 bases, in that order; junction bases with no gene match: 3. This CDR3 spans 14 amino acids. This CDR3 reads CSVGSSGTYNEQFF. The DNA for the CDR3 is TGCAGCGTTGGATCTAGCGGGACCTACAATGAGCAGTTCTTC.

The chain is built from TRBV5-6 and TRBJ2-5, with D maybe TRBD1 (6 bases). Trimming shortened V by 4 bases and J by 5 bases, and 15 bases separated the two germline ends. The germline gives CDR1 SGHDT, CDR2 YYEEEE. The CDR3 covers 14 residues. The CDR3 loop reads CASSMTGARETQYF. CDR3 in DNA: TGTGCCAGCAGCATGACAGGAGCCAGGGAGACCCAGTACTTC.

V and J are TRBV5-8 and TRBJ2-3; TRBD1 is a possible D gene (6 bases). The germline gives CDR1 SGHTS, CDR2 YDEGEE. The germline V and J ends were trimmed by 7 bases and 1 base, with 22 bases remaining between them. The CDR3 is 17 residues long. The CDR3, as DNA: TGTGCCAGCCCAACAGGGTTTCTTTCCATAGGCACAGATACGCAGTATTTT. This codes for CASPTGFLSIGTDTQYF.

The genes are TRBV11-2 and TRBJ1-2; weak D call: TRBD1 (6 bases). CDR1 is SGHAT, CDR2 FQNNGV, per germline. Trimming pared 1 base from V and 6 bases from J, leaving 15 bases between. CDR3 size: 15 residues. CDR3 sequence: CASSLAFGQKDGYTF. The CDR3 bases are TGTGCCAGCAGCTTAGCCTTTGGACAGAAGGATGGCTACACCTTC.

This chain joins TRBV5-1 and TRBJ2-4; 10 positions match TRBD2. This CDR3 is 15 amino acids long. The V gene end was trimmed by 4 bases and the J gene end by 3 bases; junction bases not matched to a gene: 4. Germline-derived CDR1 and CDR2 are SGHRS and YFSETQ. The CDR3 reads CASSPRTSGKNIQYF. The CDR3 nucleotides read TGCGCCAGCAGCCCACGGACTAGCGGCAAAAACATTCAGTACTTC.

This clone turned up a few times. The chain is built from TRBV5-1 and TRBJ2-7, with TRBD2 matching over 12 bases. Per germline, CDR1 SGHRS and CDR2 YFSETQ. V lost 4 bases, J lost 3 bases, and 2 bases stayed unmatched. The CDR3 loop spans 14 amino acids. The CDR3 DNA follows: TGCGCCAGCAGCGCGACTAGCGGGAGCTACGAGCAGTACTTC. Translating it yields CASSATSGSYEQYF.

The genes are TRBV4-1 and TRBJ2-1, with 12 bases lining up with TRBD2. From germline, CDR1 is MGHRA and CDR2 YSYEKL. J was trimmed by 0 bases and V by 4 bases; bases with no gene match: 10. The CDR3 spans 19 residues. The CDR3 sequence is CASSLPDRLAGASYNEQFF. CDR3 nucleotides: TGCGCCAGCAGCCTACCCGACCGACTAGCGGGAGCCTCCTACAATGAGCAGTTCTTC.

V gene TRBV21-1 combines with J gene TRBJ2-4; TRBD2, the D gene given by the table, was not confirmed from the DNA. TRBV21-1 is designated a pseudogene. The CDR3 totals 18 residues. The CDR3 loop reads CAEQGAGDRNLAKNIQYF. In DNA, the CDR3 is TGTGCCGAGCAGGGAGCGGGAGATCGAAACCTAGCCAAAAACATTCAGTACTTC.

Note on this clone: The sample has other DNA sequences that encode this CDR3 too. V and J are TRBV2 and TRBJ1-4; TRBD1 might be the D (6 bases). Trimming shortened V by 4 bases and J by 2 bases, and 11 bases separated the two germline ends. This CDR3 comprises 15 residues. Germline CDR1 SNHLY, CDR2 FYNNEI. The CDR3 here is CASSVQGSTNEKLFF. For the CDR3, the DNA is TGTGCCAGCAGTGTACAGGGTTCGACTAATGAAAAACTGTTTTTT.

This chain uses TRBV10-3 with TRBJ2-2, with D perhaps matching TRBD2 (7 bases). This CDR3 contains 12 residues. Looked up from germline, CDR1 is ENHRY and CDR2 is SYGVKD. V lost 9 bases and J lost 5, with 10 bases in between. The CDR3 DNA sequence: TGTGCCATGGGAGGGGGAACCGGGGAGCTGTTTTTT. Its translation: CAMGGGTGELFF.

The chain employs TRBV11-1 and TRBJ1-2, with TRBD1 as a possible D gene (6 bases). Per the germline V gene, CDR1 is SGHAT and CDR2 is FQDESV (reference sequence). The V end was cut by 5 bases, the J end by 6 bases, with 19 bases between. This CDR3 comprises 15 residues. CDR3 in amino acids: CASSRDLGGQNGYTF. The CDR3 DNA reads TGTGCCAGCAGCAGAGACCTCGGGGGGCAAAATGGCTACACCTTC.

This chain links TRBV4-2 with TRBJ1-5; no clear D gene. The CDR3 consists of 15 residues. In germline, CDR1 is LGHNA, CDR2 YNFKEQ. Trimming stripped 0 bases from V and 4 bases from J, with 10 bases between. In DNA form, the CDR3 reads TGTGCCAGCAGCCAAGAGAGGATCGTTAATCAGCCCCAGCATTTT. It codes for CASSQERIVNQPQHF.

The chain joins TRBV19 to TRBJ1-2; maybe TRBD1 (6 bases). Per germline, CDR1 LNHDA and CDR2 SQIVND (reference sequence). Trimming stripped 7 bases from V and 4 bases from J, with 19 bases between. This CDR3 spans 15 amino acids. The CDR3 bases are TGTGCCAGTAAGGACAGCCGAATTGAAGGCTATGGCTACACCTTC. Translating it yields CASKDSRIEGYGYTF.

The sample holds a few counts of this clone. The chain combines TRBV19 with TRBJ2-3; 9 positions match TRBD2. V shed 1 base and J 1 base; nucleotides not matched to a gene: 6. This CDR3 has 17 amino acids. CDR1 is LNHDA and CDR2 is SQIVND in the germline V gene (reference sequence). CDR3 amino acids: CASSIVRIAGGTDTQYF. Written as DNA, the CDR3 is TGTGCCAGTAGTATAGTTCGAATAGCGGGAGGCACAGATACGCAGTATTTT.